The entry that follows covers one TCR beta chain sequence. Antigen specificity is unknown. The ends lost 2 bases at V and 4 bases at J; junction bases unmatched: 9. The germline V gene has CDR1 ENHRY and CDR2 SYGVKD. This CDR3 is 17 amino acids long. This record belongs to a study of blood T cells in healthy people across ages. About the study: Capture by template switching was about one barcoded beta molecule per two T cells.

It was with a sample-barcoded 5' primer and a J-beta primer mix that a second PCR of roughly 6 to 12 cycles was run. TCRdb re-called the 5' RACE reads through MiXCR, storing one row per CDR3 protein. The sample has about 780,000 distinct CDR3 sequences; around 50% are singletons. Study-wide points: TCR beta diversity was tightly associated with the proportion of naive T cells.

This chain links TRBV10-3 with TRBJ2-1; 9 nucleotides agree with TRBD2. The sample comprised blood. The receptor was derived from a man older than 75 in good health. This CDR3 reads CAISEPVAGVGYNEQFF. The CDR3 region has the DNA TGTGCCATCAGTGAGCCAGTAGCGGGAGTCGGTTACAATGAGCAGTTCTTC.